This is a list of T cell receptor beta chains from one sample in a study of cytomegalovirus exposure and HLA in healthy donors. This table comes from immunoSEQ multiplex PCR, and its TCRdb copy is limited to in-frame clones, with some not included. The sample lists about 140,000 clones, over 75% seen once, with 2% to 2.5% in the top ten. Sample: PBMCs. Receptor source: a man aged 30-40 years in good health and CMV-seronegative. The CDR3 runs from the conserved cysteine through the conserved F or W. The D gene is left open where the match is weak. Size is stated for part of the rows, as once, few or many counts, or as a class when the clone is expanded.

d_call	v_call	clone_size	j_call	cdr3_aa	cdr3_nt
-	TRBV28	once	TRBJ2-7	CASSPGQSSATRWYF	TGTGCCAGCAGCCCCGGACAATCTAGCGCAACGAGGTGGTACTTC
-	TRBV10-1	-	TRBJ2-7	CASSQGTPWSYEQYF	TGCGCCAGCAGCCAAGGGACACCTTGGAGCTACGAGCAGTACTTC
TRBD2	TRBV28	-	TRBJ2-7	CASRASGSVTYEQYF	TGTGCCAGCAGGGCCAGCGGGAGTGTAACCTACGAGCAGTACTTC
-	TRBV9	-	TRBJ1-1	CASSLRGNTEAFF	TGTGCCAGCAGCCTGCGGGGGAACACTGAAGCTTTCTTT
TRBD1	TRBV28	-	TRBJ1-6	CASIWGVGQGNSPLHF	TGTGCCAGCATTTGGGGAGTGGGACAGGGTAATTCACCCCTCCACTTT
-	TRBV9	-	TRBJ1-5	CASSVGVGDSNQPQHF	TGTGCCAGCAGCGTAGGGGTAGGGGATAGCAATCAGCCCCAGCATTTT
TRBD1	TRBV5-1	-	TRBJ2-2	CASSLDRGPNTGELFF	TGCGCCAGCAGCTTGGACAGGGGGCCGAACACCGGGGAGCTGTTTTTT
-	TRBV19	-	TRBJ1-1	CASRGGGTEAFF	TGTGCCAGCCGTGGGGGGGGTACTGAAGCTTTCTTT
-	TRBV5-4	once	TRBJ1-3	CASSLPGNTIYF	TGTGCCAGCAGCCTTCCTGGAAACACCATATATTTT
-	TRBV19	once	TRBJ2-1	CASSIQNNEQFF	TGTGCCAGTAGTATTCAGAACAATGAGCAGTTCTTC